Listed below are T cell receptor beta chains from one sample, sequenced in a study of blood T cell repertoires in COVID-19. Here immunoSEQ multiplex PCR was the method, and the copy in TCRdb shows in-frame clones only, minus some. Here the sample spans 150,000 to 200,000 clones, 88% being singletons. Input material: peripheral blood. The receptor set was obtained from a human donor in a cohort sampled during active COVID-19. Both conserved end residues are part of each CDR3. The D gene is left open where the match is weak. The listing skips clone size in some rows; elsewhere it reads once, few, many or a size class.

J | D | size | length | V | DNA | CDR3
TRBJ1-5 | NA | NA | 16 | TRBV5-1 | TGCGCCAGCAGCCAGGACCCCCGGGGAGGCAATCAGCCCCAGCATTTT | CASSQDPRGGNQPQHF
TRBJ1-2 | TRBD1 | NA | 14 | TRBV18 | TGTGCCAGCTCACCCGGGACAGGGGTTTACGGCTACACCTTC | CASSPGTGVYGYTF
TRBJ2-7 | TRBD2 | once | 15 | TRBV6-5 | TGTGCCAGCAGTTACTCTTCTAGCGGCTCCTACGAGCAGTACTTC | CASSYSSSGSYEQYF
TRBJ2-1 | TRBD2 | once | 12 | TRBV19 | TGTGCCAGTAGTATAGGACTAGCGGAGCAGTTCTTC | CASSIGLAEQFF
TRBJ2-2 | TRBD2 | NA | 16 | TRBV3-1/TRBV3-2 | TGTGCCAGCAGCCAAGCCAGCGGGGGTGCATTCGGGGAGCTGTTTTTT | CASSQASGGAFGELFF
TRBJ2-2 | NA | NA | 13 | TRBV11-3 | TGTGCCAGCAGCTCAGGGAACACCGGGGAGCTGTTTTTT | CASSSGNTGELFF
TRBJ2-7 | TRBD1 | NA | 15 | TRBV4-2 | TGTGCCAGCAGCCAAGCCGACAGGGCGGGTTACGAGCAGTACTTC | CASSQADRAGYEQYF
TRBJ1-5 | NA | NA | 14 | TRBV19 | TGTGCCAGTGGATGGCAGGGCGGCAATCAGCCCCAGCATTTT | CASGWQGGNQPQHF
TRBJ2-7 | NA | NA | 17 | TRBV5-4 | TGTGCCAGCAGCTTGGCGCATGGCAACGGGATAAACTACGAGCAGTACTTC | CASSLAHGNGINYEQYF
TRBJ1-4 | NA | NA | 13 | TRBV29-1 | TGCAGCGTGTCCGGGGGGGGTGGTGAAAAACTGTTTTTT | CSVSGGGGEKLFF
TRBJ1-1 | NA | NA | 14 | TRBV19 | TGTGCCAGTAGTAGCCGGGGACAGAACACTGAAGCTTTCTTT | CASSSRGQNTEAFF
TRBJ2-7 | TRBD1 | NA | 15 | TRBV6-6 | TGTGCCAGCAGTTACTCGGGACAGAACGGGTACGAGCAGTACTTC | CASSYSGQNGYEQYF
TRBJ1-5 | NA | NA | 15 | TRBV10-3 | TGTGCCATCAGTGAGTCTAGCGGGGGTCATCAGCCCCAGCATTTT | CAISESSGGHQPQHF
TRBJ1-1 | NA | few | 15 | TRBV4-2 | TGTGCCAGCAGCCAGGGACAATTCGTCTACACTGAAGCTTTCTTT | CASSQGQFVYTEAFF
TRBJ2-5 | TRBD1 | once | 16 | TRBV5-4 | TGTGCCAGCAGCCTACCGACAGGGCCTGAACAAGAGACCCAGTACTTC | CASSLPTGPEQETQYF
TRBJ2-1 | TRBD1 | NA | 13 | TRBV11-2 | TGTGCCAGCAGCAACGTCAGGGGGAATGAGCAGTTCTTC | CASSNVRGNEQFF
TRBJ1-6 | NA | NA | 15 | TRBV19 | TGTGCCAGTACGGATGGGGGGGCCTATAATTCACCCCTCCACTTT | CASTDGGAYNSPLHF
TRBJ2-4 | TRBD2 | NA | 17 | TRBV20-1 | TGCAGTGCTAGTCGGCAGGGAGGGGCACTAGCCAAAAACATTCAGTACTTC | CSASRQGGALAKNIQYF
TRBJ1-1 | TRBD1 | NA | 15 | TRBV28 | TGTGCCAGCAGTTTGACGGGACAGGGGAGCACTGAAGCTTTCTTT | CASSLTGQGSTEAFF
TRBJ2-7 | TRBD1 | NA | 13 | TRBV2 | TGTGCCAACTCACCGGACAGGGCCTACGAGCAGTACTTC | CANSPDRAYEQYF
TRBJ2-3 | NA | NA | 14 | TRBV18 | TGTGCCAGCTCACCCCTTGGAGGCACAGATACGCAGTATTTT | CASSPLGGTDTQYF
TRBJ1-5 | NA | NA | 15 | TRBV6-2/TRBV6-3 | TGTGCCAGCAGTTACGGGCAGGCGTTCAATCAGCCCCAGCATTTT | CASSYGQAFNQPQHF
TRBJ2-7 | TRBD2 | few | 13 | TRBV19 | TGTGCCAGTAGCACAGCGGGGGGCTACGAGCAGTACTTC | CASSTAGGYEQYF
TRBJ2-7 | NA | NA | 14 | TRBV7-9 | TGTGCCAGCAGCTTAAGTCCGAGCTCCTACGAGCAGTACTTC | CASSLSPSSYEQYF
TRBJ2-2 | TRBD2 | NA | 16 | TRBV10-2 | TGCGCCAGCAGATCACCTAGCGGGAGGAATACCGGGGAGCTGTTTTTT | CASRSPSGRNTGELFF
TRBJ1-1 | NA | NA | 16 | TRBV5-1 | TGCGCCAGCAGCGTAGTAGGAGCGACAGTGAACACTGAAGCTTTCTTT | CASSVVGATVNTEAFF
TRBJ2-2 | TRBD1 | few | 16 | TRBV3-1/TRBV3-2 | TGTGCCAGCAGCCAACCGGGACAGCCGAGGACCGGGGAGCTGTTTTTT | CASSQPGQPRTGELFF
TRBJ2-5 | TRBD1 | NA | 14 | TRBV12-5 | TGTGCTAGTGGTTTGGTCGACAGGGTAGAGACCCAGTACTTC | CASGLVDRVETQYF
TRBJ2-1 | NA | NA | 17 | TRBV7-2 | TGTGCCAGCAGCTTAGGGGCGGGACAGCACCTTTTCAATGAGCAGTTCTTC | CASSLGAGQHLFNEQFF
TRBJ1-2 | NA | NA | 13 | TRBV6-5 | TGTGCCAGCAGTCCAGGGGCTAACTATGGCTACACCTTC | CASSPGANYGYTF
TRBJ2-7 | NA | few | 12 | TRBV29-1 | TGCAGCGTGGGACAAAGCTCCTACGAGCAGTACTTC | CSVGQSSYEQYF
TRBJ2-7 | TRBD1 | NA | 16 | TRBV28 | TGTGCCAGCAGCTCTAGACTCGGGACAGGAGATTACGAGCAGTACTTC | CASSSRLGTGDYEQYF
TRBJ2-1 | TRBD1 | NA | 13 | TRBV7-2 | TGTGCCAGCAGCTTAGACAGGGGGAATGAGCAGTTCTTC | CASSLDRGNEQFF
TRBJ2-1 | NA | NA | 11 | TRBV6-2/TRBV6-3 | TGTGCCAGCAGCCCCCTAGCAGAGCAGTTCTTC | CASSPLAEQFF
TRBJ2-7 | NA | few | 14 | TRBV5-3 | TGTGCCAGAAGCTACCACAGGGATTTCTGCGAGCAGTACTTC | CARSYHRDFCEQYF